These T cell receptor beta chains were read from a single sample in a study of T cell responses to AZD1222 COVID-19 vaccine. Clones were read by immunoSEQ multiplex PCR, and TCRdb kept only the in-frame ones, dropping some. The table records 130,000 to 150,000 clones, 70% to 90% of them present only once. The input for sequencing was peripheral blood, taken on day 0 of AZD1222 vaccination. The receptor set was obtained from an adult in good health. The CDR3 runs from the conserved cysteine through the conserved F or W. The D gene is left open where the match is weak. A clone size is listed for some rows: how often the clone was seen (once, few, many), or a class if it is expanded.

j_call	clone_size	d_call	v_call	cdr3_aa	cdr3_nt
TRBJ1-1	-	-	TRBV12-3/TRBV12-4	CASRPTGAPVAFF	TGTGCCAGCAGGCCTACAGGTGCTCCTGTGGCTTTCTTT
TRBJ2-2	-	-	TRBV7-6	CASSLGTYNTGELFF	TGTGCCAGCAGCCTGGGGACATATAACACCGGGGAGCTGTTTTTT
TRBJ1-2	-	-	TRBV7-8	CASSLDSGDNYGYTF	TGTGCCAGCAGCTTAGATTCCGGGGATAACTATGGCTACACCTTC
TRBJ2-1	-	-	TRBV9	CASSGSAPSYNEQFF	TGTGCCAGCAGCGGTAGCGCTCCTTCCTACAATGAGCAGTTCTTC
TRBJ1-2	-	-	TRBV2	CASSAVKRYGYTF	TGTGCCAGCAGCGCAGTAAAACGCTATGGCTACACCTTC
TRBJ2-5	-	TRBD2	TRBV5-1	CASSPLTSGQETQYF	TGCGCCAGCAGCCCCCTAACTAGCGGCCAAGAGACCCAGTACTTC
TRBJ1-2	once	-	TRBV20-1	CSAERDDGYTF	TGCAGTGCTGAAAGGGATGATGGCTACACCTTC
TRBJ2-1	-	-	TRBV5-4	CASSLGGSMTSSYNEQFF	TGTGCCAGCAGCTTAGGTGGGAGCATGACGAGCTCCTACAATGAGCAGTTCTTC
TRBJ1-2	-	TRBD1	TRBV7-6	CASSLNQGGNYGYTF	TGTGCCAGCAGCTTAAATCAGGGGGGCAACTATGGCTACACCTTC
TRBJ2-5	-	-	TRBV4-3	CASSQAGRVKKETQYF	TGCGCCAGCAGCCAAGCCGGCAGGGTAAAAAAAGAGACCCAGTACTTC
TRBJ2-5	-	TRBD2	TRBV6-2/TRBV6-3	CASSYASGTQETQYF	TGTGCCAGCAGTTACGCTAGCGGGACCCAAGAGACCCAGTACTTC
TRBJ1-1	-	TRBD1	TRBV7-2	CASTWATGGVGTEAFF	TGTGCCAGCACCTGGGCGACAGGGGGGGTAGGCACTGAAGCTTTCTTT
TRBJ2-7	-	-	TRBV13	CASRLGTDYEQYF	TGTGCCAGCCGTCTAGGAACTGACTACGAGCAGTACTTC
TRBJ2-5	-	-	TRBV6-2/TRBV6-3	CASSLQWQETQYF	TGTGCCAGCAGTTTGCAATGGCAAGAGACCCAGTACTTC
TRBJ1-1	-	-	TRBV10-2	CASRGMSGLNTEAFF	TGCGCCAGCAGAGGCATGTCAGGGTTGAACACTGAAGCTTTCTTT
TRBJ2-1	-	-	TRBV18	CASSELLANEQFF	TGTGCCAGCTCGGAATTGTTGGCTAATGAGCAGTTCTTC
TRBJ1-6	-	TRBD1	TRBV7-2	CASSLLPQGVSSPLHF	TGTGCCAGCAGCTTATTGCCACAGGGGGTGAGTTCACCCCTCCACTTT
TRBJ1-5	once	TRBD1	TRBV6-2/TRBV6-3	CASSYMRDRGFSSNQPQHF	TGTGCCAGCAGTTACATGAGGGACAGGGGATTCTCTAGCAATCAGCCCCAGCATTTT
TRBJ2-3	once	-	TRBV20-1	CSARDRTDRYF	TGCAGTGCTAGAGATAGGACTGATCGGTATTTT
TRBJ2-7	-	-	TRBV30	CAWRGSSSYEQYF	TGTGCCTGGAGGGGATCGAGCTCCTACGAGCAGTACTTC
TRBJ1-2	few	TRBD1	TRBV4-3	CASSPSTGTGAYGYTF	TGCGCCAGCAGCCCCTCGACCGGGACAGGGGCCTATGGCTACACCTTC
TRBJ2-5	-	TRBD2	TRBV10-3	CAISGGVTETQYF	TGTGCCATCTCGGGAGGGGTGACAGAGACCCAGTACTTC
TRBJ1-2	-	TRBD1	TRBV4-3	CASSFRGQASLGYTF	TGCGCCAGCAGCTTTAGGGGACAGGCCTCATTGGGCTACACCTTC
TRBJ2-7	-	-	TRBV7-9	CASSGSGLGHEQYF	TGTGCCAGCAGCGGGAGCGGGTTAGGCCACGAGCAGTACTTC
TRBJ1-1	-	-	TRBV11-2	CASSFRGITEAFF	TGTGCCAGCTCCTTTCGGGGTATCACTGAAGCTTTCTTT
TRBJ2-2	-	-	TRBV9	CASSNAGTQLTGELFF	TGTGCCAGCAGCAACGCCGGGACTCAACTCACCGGGGAGCTGTTTTTT
TRBJ2-5	-	-	TRBV7-9	CASSDDRLLQETQYF	TGTGCCAGCAGCGATGACAGACTCCTCCAAGAGACCCAGTACTTC
TRBJ1-5	once	-	TRBV6-5	CASQGQEGITPQHF	TGTGCCAGCCAAGGGCAGGAGGGTATTACGCCCCAGCATTTT
TRBJ2-1	-	-	TRBV2	CASSGPGAYNEQFF	TGTGCCAGCAGCGGACCGGGGGCCTACAATGAGCAGTTCTTC
TRBJ1-5	-	-	TRBV6-2/TRBV6-3	CASSYNDNQPQHF	TGTGCCAGCAGTTATAACGACAATCAGCCCCAGCATTTT
TRBJ1-1	-	-	TRBV19	CASRSETVNTEAFF	TGTGCCAGTAGGTCGGAAACAGTGAACACTGAAGCTTTCTTT
TRBJ2-1	-	TRBD1	TRBV5-5	CASSGGQALGNEQFF	TGTGCCAGCAGCGGGGGACAGGCCTTGGGAAATGAGCAGTTCTTC
TRBJ1-3	-	-	TRBV19	CASSPKTPLSGNTIYF	TGTGCCAGTAGTCCAAAGACACCGCTCTCTGGAAACACCATATATTTT
TRBJ2-5	-	-	TRBV5-4	CASSPLLSQETQYF	TGTGCCAGCAGCCCTCTGCTGTCCCAAGAGACCCAGTACTTC
TRBJ1-4	-	-	TRBV9	CASSVMGLHNEKLFF	TGTGCCAGCAGCGTAATGGGACTCCATAATGAAAAACTGTTTTTT
TRBJ2-1	-	TRBD1	TRBV9	CASSATRGQVNHNEQFF	TGTGCCAGCAGCGCAACCCGAGGACAGGTAAACCACAATGAGCAGTTCTTC
TRBJ2-1	-	-	TRBV5-5	CASSLESSPSNEQFF	TGTGCCAGCAGCTTGGAGAGTAGCCCAAGCAATGAGCAGTTCTTC
TRBJ1-2	-	-	TRBV29-1	CSVLPAVEEYGYTF	TGCAGCGTTCTTCCGGCTGTAGAAGAATATGGCTACACCTTC
TRBJ1-2	-	TRBD1	TRBV19	CASKDRAYGYTF	TGTGCCAGTAAGGACAGGGCCTATGGCTACACCTTC
TRBJ1-4	-	TRBD1	TRBV3-1/TRBV3-2	CASSQASGTGGKVEKLFF	TGTGCCAGCAGCCAAGCATCCGGGACAGGGGGCAAGGTTGAAAAACTGTTTTTT